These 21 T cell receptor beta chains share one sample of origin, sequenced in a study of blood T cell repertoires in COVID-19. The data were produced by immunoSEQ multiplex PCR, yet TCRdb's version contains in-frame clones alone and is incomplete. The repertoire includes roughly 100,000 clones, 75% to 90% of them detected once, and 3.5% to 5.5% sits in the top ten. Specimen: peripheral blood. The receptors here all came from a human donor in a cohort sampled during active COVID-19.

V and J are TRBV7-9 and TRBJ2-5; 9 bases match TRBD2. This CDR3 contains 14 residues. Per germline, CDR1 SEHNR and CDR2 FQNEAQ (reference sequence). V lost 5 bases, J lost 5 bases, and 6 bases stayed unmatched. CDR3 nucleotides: TGTGCCAGCAGCCAGGCGGGGGGGCGGGAGACCCAGTACTTC. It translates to CASSQAGGRETQYF. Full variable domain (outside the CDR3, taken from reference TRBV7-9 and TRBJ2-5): DTGVSQNPRHKITKRGQNVTFRCDPISEHNRLYWYRQTLGQGPEFLTYFQNEAQLEKSRLLSDRFSAERPKGSFSTLEIQRTEQGDSAMYLCASSQAGGRETQYFGPGTRLLVL.

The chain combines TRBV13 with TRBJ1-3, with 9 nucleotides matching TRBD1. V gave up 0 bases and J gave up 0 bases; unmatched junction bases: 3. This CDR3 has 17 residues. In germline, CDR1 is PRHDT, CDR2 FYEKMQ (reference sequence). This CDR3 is CASSLGTGGYSGNTIYF. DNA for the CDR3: TGTGCCAGCAGCTTAGGCACAGGGGGCTACTCTGGAAACACCATATATTTT.

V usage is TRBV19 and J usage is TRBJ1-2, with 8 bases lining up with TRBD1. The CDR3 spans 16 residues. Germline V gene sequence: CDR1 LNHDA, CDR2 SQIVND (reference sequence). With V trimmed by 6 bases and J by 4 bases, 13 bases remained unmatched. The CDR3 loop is CASRPAGGKSPYGYTF. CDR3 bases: TGTGCCAGTAGACCCGCAGGGGGCAAATCCCCCTATGGCTACACCTTC.

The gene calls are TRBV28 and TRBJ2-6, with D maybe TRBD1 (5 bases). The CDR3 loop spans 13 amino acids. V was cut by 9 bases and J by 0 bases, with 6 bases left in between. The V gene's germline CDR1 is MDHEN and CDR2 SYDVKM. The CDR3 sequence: CASQGSGANVLTF. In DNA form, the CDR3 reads TGTGCCAGTCAGGGCTCTGGGGCCAACGTCCTGACTTTC. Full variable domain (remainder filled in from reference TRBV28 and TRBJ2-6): DVKVTQSSRYLVKRTGEKVFLECVQDMDHENMFWYRQDPGLGLRLIYFSYDVKMKEKGDIPEGYSVSREKKERFSLILESASTNQTSMYLCASQGSGANVLTFGAGSRLTVL.

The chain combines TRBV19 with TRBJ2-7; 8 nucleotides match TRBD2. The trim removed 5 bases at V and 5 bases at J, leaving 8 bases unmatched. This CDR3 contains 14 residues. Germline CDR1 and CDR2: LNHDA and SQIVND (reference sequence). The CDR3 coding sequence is TGTGCCAGTAGTCGGGCGGGGGGCACCAACGAGCAGTACTTC. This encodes CASSRAGGTNEQYF.

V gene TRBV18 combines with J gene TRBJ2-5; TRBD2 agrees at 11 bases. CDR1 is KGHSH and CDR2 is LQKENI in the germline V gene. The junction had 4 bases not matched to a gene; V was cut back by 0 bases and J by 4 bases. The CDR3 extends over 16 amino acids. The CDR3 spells CASSPPSGGAGETQYF. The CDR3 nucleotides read TGTGCCAGCTCACCACCTAGCGGGGGGGCCGGAGAGACCCAGTACTTC.

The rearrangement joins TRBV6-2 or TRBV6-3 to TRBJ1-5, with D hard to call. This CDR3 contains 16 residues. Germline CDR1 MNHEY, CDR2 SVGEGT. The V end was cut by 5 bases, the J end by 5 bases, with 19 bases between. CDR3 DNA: TGTGCCAGCAGTCCGGGTGTGAGGGATGGGCATCAGCCCCAGCATTTT. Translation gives CASSPGVRDGHQPQHF.

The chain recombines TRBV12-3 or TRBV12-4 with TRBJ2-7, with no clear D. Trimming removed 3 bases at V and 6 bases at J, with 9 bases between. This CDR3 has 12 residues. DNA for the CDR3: TGTGCCAGCAGTTTTAATCGGGTCGAGCAGTACTTC. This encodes CASSFNRVEQYF.

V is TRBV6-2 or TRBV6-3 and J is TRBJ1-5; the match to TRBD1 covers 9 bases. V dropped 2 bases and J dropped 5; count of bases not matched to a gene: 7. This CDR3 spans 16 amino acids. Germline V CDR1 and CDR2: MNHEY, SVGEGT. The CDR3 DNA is TGTGCCAGCAGTTACGTCCGGGGACAGGGACATCAGCCCCAGCATTTT. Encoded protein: CASSYVRGQGHQPQHF.

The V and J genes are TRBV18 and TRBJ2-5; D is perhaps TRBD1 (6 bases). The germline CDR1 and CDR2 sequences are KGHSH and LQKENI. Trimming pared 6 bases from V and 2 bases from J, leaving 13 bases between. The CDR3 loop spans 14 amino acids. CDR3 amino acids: CASSHRQDQETQYF. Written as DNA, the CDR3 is TGTGCCAGCTCCCACCGACAGGATCAAGAGACCCAGTACTTC.

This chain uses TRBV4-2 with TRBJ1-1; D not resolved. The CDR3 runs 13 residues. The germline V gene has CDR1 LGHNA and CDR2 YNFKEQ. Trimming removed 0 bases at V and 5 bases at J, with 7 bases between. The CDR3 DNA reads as TGTGCCAGCAGCCAAGATATACATACTGAAGCTTTCTTT. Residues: CASSQDIHTEAFF.

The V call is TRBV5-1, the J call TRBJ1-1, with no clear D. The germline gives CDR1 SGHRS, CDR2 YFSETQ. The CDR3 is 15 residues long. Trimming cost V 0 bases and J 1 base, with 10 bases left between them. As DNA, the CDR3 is TGCGCCAGCAGCTTGGCCGGGGTGGGGAACACTGAAGCTTTCTTT. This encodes CASSLAGVGNTEAFF.

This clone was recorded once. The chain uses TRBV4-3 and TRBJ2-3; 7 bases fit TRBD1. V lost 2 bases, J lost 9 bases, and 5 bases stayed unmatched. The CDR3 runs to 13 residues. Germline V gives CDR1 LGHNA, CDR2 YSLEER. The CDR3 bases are TGCGCCAGCAGCCAAAATTTGGGACAGACGCAGTATTTT. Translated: CASSQNLGQTQYF.

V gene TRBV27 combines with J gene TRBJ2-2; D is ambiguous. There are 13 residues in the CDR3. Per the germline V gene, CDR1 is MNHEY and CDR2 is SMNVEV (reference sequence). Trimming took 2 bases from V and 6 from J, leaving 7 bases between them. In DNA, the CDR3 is TGTGCCAGCAGTTTACAAGCCGCCGGGGAGCTGTTTTTT. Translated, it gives CASSLQAAGELFF.

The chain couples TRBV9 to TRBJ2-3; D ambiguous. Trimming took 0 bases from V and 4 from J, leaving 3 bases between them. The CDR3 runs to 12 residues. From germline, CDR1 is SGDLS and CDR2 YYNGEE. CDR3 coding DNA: TGTGCCAGCAGCGTAGGCGCAGATACGCAGTATTTT. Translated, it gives CASSVGADTQYF.

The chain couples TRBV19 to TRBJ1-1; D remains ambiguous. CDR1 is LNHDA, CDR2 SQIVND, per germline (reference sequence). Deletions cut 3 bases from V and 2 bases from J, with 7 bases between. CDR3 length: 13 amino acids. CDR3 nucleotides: TGTGCCAGTAGTATCCCCCCTAACACTGAAGCTTTCTTT. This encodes CASSIPPNTEAFF.

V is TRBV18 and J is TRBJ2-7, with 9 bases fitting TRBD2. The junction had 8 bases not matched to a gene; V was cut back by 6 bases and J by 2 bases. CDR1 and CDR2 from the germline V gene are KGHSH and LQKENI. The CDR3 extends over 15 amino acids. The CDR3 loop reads CASSLDSGGTYEQYF. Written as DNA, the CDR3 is TGTGCCAGCTCCCTGGATAGCGGGGGAACCTACGAGCAGTACTTC.

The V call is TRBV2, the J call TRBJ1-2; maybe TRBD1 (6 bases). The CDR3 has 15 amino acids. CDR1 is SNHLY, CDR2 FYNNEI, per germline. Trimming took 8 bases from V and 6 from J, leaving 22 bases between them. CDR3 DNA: TGTGCCAGCCGCGTCGTTGGGGGCGAGGGTAATGGCTACACCTTC. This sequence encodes CASRVVGGEGNGYTF.

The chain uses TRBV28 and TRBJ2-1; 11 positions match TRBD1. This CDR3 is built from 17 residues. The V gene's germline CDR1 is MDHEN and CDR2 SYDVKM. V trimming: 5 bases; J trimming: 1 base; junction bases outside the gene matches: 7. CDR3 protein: CASSLRTGGASYNEQFF. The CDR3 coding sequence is TGTGCCAGCAGTCTCAGGACAGGGGGCGCGTCCTACAATGAGCAGTTCTTC. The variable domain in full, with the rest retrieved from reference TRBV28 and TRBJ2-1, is DVKVTQSSRYLVKRTGEKVFLECVQDMDHENMFWYRQDPGLGLRLIYFSYDVKMKEKGDIPEGYSVSREKKERFSLILESASTNQTSMYLCASSLRTGGASYNEQFFGPGTRLTVL.

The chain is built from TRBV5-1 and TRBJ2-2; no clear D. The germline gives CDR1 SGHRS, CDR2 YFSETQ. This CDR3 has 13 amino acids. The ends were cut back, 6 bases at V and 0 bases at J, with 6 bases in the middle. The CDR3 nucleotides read TGCGCCAGCACCGCAGCGAACACCGGGGAGCTGTTTTTT. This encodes CASTAANTGELFF. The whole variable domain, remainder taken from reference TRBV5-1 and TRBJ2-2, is KAGVTQTPRYLIKTRGQQVTLSCSPISGHRSVSWYQQTPGQGLQFLFEYFSETQRNKGNFPGRFSGRQFSNSRSEMNVSTLELGDSALYLCASTAANTGELFFGEGSRLTVL.

As DNA, the CDR3 is TGTGCCAGCACCTTGGGACAGAACTATGGCTACACCTTC. Its protein product is CASTLGQNYGYTF. This chain uses TRBV6-5 with TRBJ1-2; 7 bases align to TRBD1. The trim removed 7 bases at V and 2 bases at J, leaving 4 bases unmatched. This CDR3 is built from 13 residues. The germline V gene has CDR1 MNHEY and CDR2 SVGAGI.